This TCR beta chain was found in a study of blood T cell repertoires in COVID-19. The assay was immunoSEQ multiplex PCR, and TCRdb's table has in-frame clones only and misses some. The table lists about 140,000 clones, roughly 86% of them singletons, with nearly 3.5% in the top ten. Participants were placed into cohorts based on the clinical history they reported. In germline, CDR1 is LNHDA, CDR2 SQIVND (reference sequence). The CDR3 contains 14 residues. V was clipped by 6 bases and J by 0 bases; unmatched bases: 3. The specimen sequenced was PBMCs or T cells enriched from blood (not recorded which). The sequence came from a woman aged 45-65 years with acute COVID-19. V and J are TRBV19 and TRBJ1-2, with 8 bases that match TRBD1. In DNA, the CDR3 is TGTGCCAGTAGGGGGACAGGCCCTAACTATGGCTACACCTTC. Translating gives CASRGTGPNYGYTF.